This entry is about one TCR beta chain. The antigen is not known. This record comes from a study of monozygotic twins with inflammatory bowel disease. Whole blood without T cell sorting served as the source of isolated total RNA. Addition of UMIs with a 6-nucleotide sample barcode was achieved by template switching. One entry per CDR3 protein, without DNA, is what TCRdb gives after re-calling the 5' RACE reads. The sample totals around 210,000 distinct CDR3 sequences. Study observations and caveats: With inverse Simpson as the measure, TCRbeta diversity was lower in IBD patients than in healthy co-twins.

The source material was blood. This receptor was identified in a human donor with ulcerative colitis or Crohn's disease, or a healthy co-twin of an affected twin (not recorded which).

The CDR3 spells CASSIRDRGTDTQYF. This sequence joins TRBV4-2 and TRBJ2-3; the TRBD1 assignment by TCRdb is unverifiable without DNA. Germline CDR1 is LGHNA and CDR2 is YNFKEQ. The CDR3 consists of 15 residues.